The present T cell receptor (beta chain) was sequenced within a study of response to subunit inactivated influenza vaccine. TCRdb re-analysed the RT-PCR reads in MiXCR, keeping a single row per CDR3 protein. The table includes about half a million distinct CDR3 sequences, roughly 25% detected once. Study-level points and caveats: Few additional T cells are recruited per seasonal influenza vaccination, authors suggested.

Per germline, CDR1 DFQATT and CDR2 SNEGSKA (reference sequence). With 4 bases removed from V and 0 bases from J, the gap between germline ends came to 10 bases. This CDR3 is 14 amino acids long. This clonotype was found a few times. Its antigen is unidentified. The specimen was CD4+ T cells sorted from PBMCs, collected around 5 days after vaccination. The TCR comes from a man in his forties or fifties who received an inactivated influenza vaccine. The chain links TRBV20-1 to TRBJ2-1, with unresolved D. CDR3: CSAKVASSYNEQFF. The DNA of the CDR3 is TGCAGTGCTAAAGTGGCGAGCTCCTACAATGAGCAGTTCTTC.